Below are 32 T cell receptor beta chains sequenced from a single sample in a study of cytomegalovirus exposure and HLA in healthy donors (dated by TCRdb to the late 2010s). Library creation used the immunoSEQ multiplex PCR assay. For the multiplex PCR, a mixture combining 60 forward primers for TCR Vbeta segments and 13 reverse primers for TCR Jbeta segments was used. TCRdb carries this immuneACCESS record with in-frame sequences only. Its versions omit some clonotypes, under half of them owing to an unresolved V gene in the studies checked, with the rest unexplained. This sample holds over 100,000 clones; nearly 80% were observed only once. The ten largest make up 5.8% of the sample. Sequenced sample: PBMCs. The receptor set was obtained from a man between 60 and 75 years old in good health and CMV-seropositive.

The V and J genes are TRBV5-1 and TRBJ1-5; D ambiguous. Trimming took off 0 bases at V and 4 bases at J, with 8 bases between the two ends. This CDR3 has 14 amino acids. The germline gives CDR1 SGHRS, CDR2 YFSETQ. CDR3 in DNA: TGCGCCAGCAGCTTGGCTGGCAAGAATCAGCCCCAGCATTTT. It yields the protein CASSLAGKNQPQHF.

The chain employs TRBV6-5 and TRBJ1-1; 12 nucleotides match TRBD1. Per the germline V gene, CDR1 is MNHEY and CDR2 is SVGAGI. The J segment lost 3 bases and the V segment lost 6 bases, leaving 5 bases of the junction unmatched. The CDR3 contains 15 residues. The CDR3 loop is CASRRDRGQDTEAFF. Here the CDR3 DNA reads TGTGCCAGCAGGAGGGACAGGGGGCAGGACACTGAAGCTTTCTTT.

The rearrangement joins TRBV11-2 to TRBJ1-4; D perhaps matches TRBD1 (6 bases). The CDR3 extends over 14 amino acids. Germline V gene lookup returns CDR1 SGHAT and CDR2 FQNNGV. The ends were cut back, 5 bases at V and 5 bases at J, with 12 bases in the middle. The DNA of the CDR3 is TGTGCCAGCAGCCAAACAGGGCTAAATGAAAAACTGTTTTTT. Amino acids: CASSQTGLNEKLFF.

The rearrangement joins TRBV7-9 to TRBJ2-1; 7 nucleotides agree with TRBD1. The CDR3 has 16 residues. Germline trimming cut 6 bases from V and 7 bases from J; bases unmatched to any gene: 15. Germline CDR1 and CDR2: SEHNR and FQNEAQ (reference sequence). CDR3 DNA sequence: TGTGCCAGCAGAGGGACAGATGCCCCCGGAACGAATGAGCAGTTCTTC. Translating it yields CASRGTDAPGTNEQFF.

This clone was observed a few times. The genes are TRBV6-1 and TRBJ1-3; TRBD1 matches at 7 bases. Trimming took 5 bases from V and 7 from J; bases not matched to a gene: 11. This CDR3 has 15 amino acids. CDR1 is MNHNS, CDR2 SASEGT, per germline. The CDR3 DNA follows: TGTGCCAGCAGTAGACAGGGTTCTAGGGCCAACACCATATATTTT. This translates into CASSRQGSRANTIYF.

This chain connects TRBV5-6 to TRBJ2-5; TRBD2 agrees at 8 bases. The ends lost 1 base at V and 8 bases at J; junction bases unmatched: 4. The CDR3 runs to 13 residues. Germline V gene lookup returns CDR1 SGHDT and CDR2 YYEEEE. The CDR3 spells CASSLPLAETQYF. Written as DNA, the CDR3 is TGTGCCAGCAGCTTGCCACTAGCGGAAACCCAGTACTTC.

This rearrangement joins TRBV4-1 to TRBJ2-5; 8 bases are shared with TRBD1. The J call is in doubt because the DNA end fits TRBJ2-7 better. Germline CDR1 and CDR2: MGHRA and YSYEKL. CDR3 length: 15 residues. This chain's CDR3 is CASSQTSGQAYEQYF. The DNA of the CDR3 is TGCGCCAGCAGCCAGACATCGGGACAGGCATACGAGCAGTACTTC.

This clone was observed a few times. The V and J genes are TRBV28 and TRBJ2-3; TRBD2 matches at 9 bases. Germline trimming cut 7 bases from V and 3 bases from J; bases unmatched to any gene: 11. The CDR3 runs 16 residues. CDR1 and CDR2 from the germline V gene are MDHEN and SYDVKM. For the CDR3, the DNA is TGTGCCAGCACCAGTAGCGGGGGAGAGGGGACAGATACGCAGTATTTT. It codes for CASTSSGGEGTDTQYF.

The chain carries TRBV6-6 and TRBJ2-7; tentative D call: TRBD2 (5 bases). In germline, CDR1 is MNHNY, CDR2 SVGAGI (reference sequence). This CDR3 is built from 14 residues. Trimming cost V 6 bases and J 4 bases, with 16 bases left between them. This CDR3 is CASSTFLTGYEQYF. The CDR3 DNA follows: TGTGCCAGCAGCACTTTCCTGACGGGGTACGAGCAGTACTTC.

The chain employs TRBV6-5 and TRBJ2-1; tentative D call: TRBD2 (6 bases). Germline V lookup: CDR1 MNHEY, CDR2 SVGAGI. Trimming cost V 0 bases and J 3 bases, with 9 bases left between them. The CDR3 has 15 residues. The CDR3 nucleotides are TGTGCCAGCAGTTACTCTGTGGGGGGCTACAATGAGCAGTTCTTC. It is translated as CASSYSVGGYNEQFF.

The J gene is TRBJ1-2, the V gene TRBV6-5; 7 positions agree with TRBD1. Germline trimming cut 6 bases from V and 0 bases from J; bases unmatched to any gene: 4. The CDR3 sequence is 14 residues long. Germline V gives CDR1 MNHEY, CDR2 SVGAGI. The CDR3 coding sequence is TGTGCCAGCAGACAGGGGTCGTCTAACTATGGCTACACCTTC. Residues: CASRQGSSNYGYTF.

V is TRBV7-9 and J is TRBJ1-2; no clear D gene. Trimming took off 1 base at V and 6 bases at J, with 12 bases between the two ends. Germline assignment: CDR1 SEHNR and CDR2 FQNEAQ (reference sequence). The CDR3 contains 14 residues. The CDR3 DNA reads as TGTGCCAGCAGCTTAGATCCGGGGTGGGATGGCTACACCTTC. Translation: CASSLDPGWDGYTF.

The CDR3 spells CASSQEGQGFVTEAFF. In nucleotides, the CDR3 is TGTGCCAGCAGCCAAGAAGGACAGGGGTTCGTCACTGAAGCTTTCTTT. V is TRBV4-2 and J is TRBJ1-1, with 9 bases lining up with TRBD1. Germline CDR1 and CDR2: LGHNA and YNFKEQ. Losses at the gene ends were 0 bases for V and 4 bases for J; bases not matched to a gene: 6. The CDR3 has 16 residues.

This clone was recorded a few times. The chain recombines TRBV4-3 with TRBJ2-3; weak D call: TRBD2 (6 bases). Germline V gene sequence: CDR1 LGHNA, CDR2 YSLEER. V lost 3 bases to trimming and J lost 6 bases, with 10 bases between them. The CDR3 has 13 amino acids. Here the CDR3 DNA reads TGCGCCAGCAGCCAGGACTACGCGGATACGCAGTATTTT. Amino acid sequence: CASSQDYADTQYF.

The rearrangement joins TRBV18 to TRBJ2-5; D may be TRBD1 (6 bases). The end of the DNA fits TRBJ2-7 better, so the J call may be wrong. The CDR3 runs 12 residues. Per the germline V gene, CDR1 is KGHSH and CDR2 is LQKENI. As DNA, the CDR3 is TGTGCCAGCTCACCGGACAGCTACGAGCAGTACTTC. It is translated as CASSPDSYEQYF.

A few counts support this clone. V is TRBV19 and J is TRBJ2-7; 9 bases map to TRBD1. The CDR3 length is 15 residues. Per germline, CDR1 LNHDA and CDR2 SQIVND (reference sequence). Trimming took 7 bases from V and 5 from J; bases not matched to a gene: 12. The CDR3 reads CASNRGTGTFDEQYF. For the CDR3, the DNA is TGTGCCAGTAATCGAGGGACAGGGACTTTCGACGAGCAGTACTTC.

This clone was picked up one time. In nucleotides, the CDR3 is TGTGCCAGCAGTTGGCGGGACGGCGGCTACGAGCAGTACTTC. It translates to CASSWRDGGYEQYF. The rearrangement joins TRBV6-5 to TRBJ2-7, with a weak D call TRBD2 (6 bases). V was shortened by 4 bases and J by 3 bases, with 13 bases between the two germline ends. The CDR3 sequence is 14 residues long. Per the germline V gene, CDR1 is MNHEY and CDR2 is SVGAGI.

This clone was counted once. The J gene is TRBJ2-1, the V gene TRBV5-5; D unresolved. Germline V gene data show CDR1 as SGHKS and CDR2 as YYEKEE (reference sequence). With 1 base removed from V and 8 bases from J, the gap between germline ends came to 4 bases. This CDR3 contains 11 residues. The chain's CDR3 is CASSLHYEQFF. CDR3 in DNA: TGTGCCAGCAGCTTGCACTATGAGCAGTTCTTC.

This clone was observed a handful of times. The chain couples TRBV4-3 to TRBJ1-4; 9 positions agree with TRBD1. CDR1 is LGHNA, CDR2 YSLEER, per germline. The V segment lost 2 bases and the J segment 5 bases; nucleotides outside the gene matches: 6. This CDR3 comprises 16 residues. Written as DNA, the CDR3 is TGCGCCAGCAGCCAAACCTCGACAGGGGGGAATGAAAAACTGTTTTTT. As protein: CASSQTSTGGNEKLFF.

The count of this clone is one. This chain connects TRBV10-3 to TRBJ2-5, with D possibly matching TRBD2 (7 bases). CDR3 length equals 15 residues. The germline V gene has CDR1 ENHRY and CDR2 SYGVKD. Trimming stripped 4 bases from V and 5 bases from J, with 17 bases between. The CDR3 nucleotides read TGTGCCATCAGTGGACCCGGGGGGCGATGGGAGACCCAGTACTTC. Translation: CAISGPGGRWETQYF.

The genes are TRBV6-1 and TRBJ1-1, with 7 bases identical to TRBD1. V shed 5 bases and J 7 bases; nucleotides not matched to a gene: 7. Germline values: CDR1 MNHNS, CDR2 SASEGT. This CDR3 spans 13 amino acids. The CDR3 region has the DNA TGTGCCAGCAGTCTCCGGGACAGTGATGAAGCTTTCTTT. This translates into CASSLRDSDEAFF.

The J gene is TRBJ1-4, the V gene TRBV7-2; a possible D gene is TRBD1 (5 bases). There are 12 residues in the CDR3. The germline gives CDR1 SGHTA, CDR2 FQGNSA. Trimming left V 3 bases short and J 8 bases short, with 7 bases between. The CDR3 nucleotides are TGTGCCAGCAGCTTCGGGGGGGAAAAACTGTTTTTT. It codes for CASSFGGEKLFF. The full variable domain, with the rest looked up from reference TRBV7-2 and TRBJ1-4, is GAGVSQSPSNKVTEKGKDVELRCDPISGHTALYWYRQSLGQGLEFLIYFQGNSAPDKSGLPSDRFSAERTGGSVSTLTIQRTQQEDSAVYLCASSFGGEKLFFGSGTQLSVL.

This CDR3 reads CASSREDTYNEQFF. The CDR3 nucleotides are TGTGCCAGCAGCCGAGAAGACACCTACAATGAGCAGTTCTTC. The chain uses TRBV4-2 and TRBJ2-1; D gene uncertain. V lost 4 bases and J 2 bases, leaving 9 bases between the germline ends. This CDR3 comprises 14 residues. Per germline, CDR1 LGHNA and CDR2 YNFKEQ.

The V and J genes are TRBV5-4 and TRBJ2-4; possibly TRBD2 for D (5 bases). Germline CDR1 reads SGHNT; CDR2 reads YYREEE (reference sequence). V lost 6 bases and J lost 5, with 21 bases in between. This CDR3 spans 16 amino acids. CDR3 in amino acids: CASTDLGGSEENIQYF. DNA for the CDR3: TGTGCCAGCACCGACCTCGGAGGAAGTGAGGAAAACATTCAGTACTTC.

This chain links TRBV7-6 with TRBJ2-2; 8 nucleotides agree with TRBD2. CDR3 length: 17 amino acids. Looked up from germline, CDR1 is SGHVS and CDR2 is FNYEAQ. Germline trimming cut 1 base from V and 5 bases from J; bases unmatched to any gene: 9. CDR3 in amino acids: CASSLGTSGSMTGELFF. DNA of the CDR3: TGTGCCAGCAGCTTAGGTACTAGCGGCAGTATGACCGGGGAGCTGTTTTTT.

The rearrangement uses TRBV19 and TRBJ1-2; D might be TRBD1 (5 bases). Germline V gene sequence: CDR1 LNHDA, CDR2 SQIVND (reference sequence). This CDR3 region has 15 residues. The V end was cut by 7 bases, the J end by 4 bases, with 19 bases between. CDR3 sequence: CASTRFEEGRYGYTF. The DNA for the CDR3 is TGTGCCAGTACCAGATTTGAGGAGGGACGCTATGGCTACACCTTC.

This chain joins TRBV4-3 and TRBJ2-1; 8 bases line up with TRBD1. After removal of 1 base from V and 0 bases from J, the junction contained 5 bases not matched to a gene. The CDR3 has 17 amino acids. In germline, CDR1 is LGHNA, CDR2 YSLEER. CDR3 in DNA: TGCGCCAGCAGCCAAGGGGTACAGGGGGGCTCCTACAATGAGCAGTTCTTC. This codes for CASSQGVQGGSYNEQFF.

The table lists this clone with a count of one. V and J are TRBV13 and TRBJ1-4; D is unclear. In germline, CDR1 is PRHDT, CDR2 FYEKMQ (reference sequence). Trimming removed 5 bases at V and 0 bases at J, with 7 bases between. This CDR3 region has 14 residues. The CDR3 DNA reads as TGTGCCAGCAGCAACGGTGCAACTAATGAAAAACTGTTTTTT. Protein product: CASSNGATNEKLFF. The full variable domain, in which reference TRBV13 and TRBJ1-4 provide the parts outside the CDR3, is AAGVIQSPRHLIKEKRETATLKCYPIPRHDTVYWYQQGPGQDPQFLISFYEKMQSDKGSIPDRFSAQQFSDYHSELNMSSLELGDSALYFCASSNGATNEKLFFGSGTQLSVL.

The gene calls are TRBV6-1 and TRBJ1-1; D is perhaps TRBD1 (6 bases). Germline-derived CDR1 and CDR2 are MNHNS and SASEGT. The ends were cut back, 2 bases at V and 2 bases at J, with 9 bases in the middle. This CDR3 region has 14 residues. This chain's CDR3 is CASSELQGNTEAFF. As DNA, the CDR3 is TGTGCCAGCAGTGAATTACAGGGAAACACTGAAGCTTTCTTT.

CDR3 bases: TGCGCCACCTCTCGAGACAGGACGAACACCGGGGAGCTGTTTTTT. This encodes CATSRDRTNTGELFF. The chain joins TRBV5-1 to TRBJ2-2, with D maybe TRBD1 (6 bases). This CDR3 region has 15 residues. Germline loops: CDR1 SGHRS, CDR2 YFSETQ. Between the trimmed V and J ends, which lost 9 bases and 0 bases, there was a span of 15 bases.

The chain has TRBV7-9 and TRBJ1-4, with a weak D call TRBD1 (6 bases). This CDR3 has 15 residues. The germline V gene has CDR1 SEHNR and CDR2 FQNEAQ (reference sequence). Between the trimmed V and J ends, which lost 1 base and 8 bases, there was a span of 14 bases. CDR3 DNA sequence: TGTGCCAGCAGCTTAGTTGCGGGGGCGCGGGAAAAACTGTTTTTT. Translation: CASSLVAGAREKLFF.

V usage is TRBV7-2 and J usage is TRBJ2-1; 10 bases align to TRBD2. CDR1 and CDR2 from the germline V gene are SGHTA and FQGNSA. V shed 4 bases, J shed 7 bases, and the junction held 13 bases outside the gene matches. This CDR3 spans 17 amino acids. The CDR3 bases are TGTGCCAGCAGCTCCCAACTAGCGGGGCAACCTACAAATGAGCAGTTCTTC. Encoded protein: CASSSQLAGQPTNEQFF.